This T cell receptor (beta chain) was obtained from a study of cytomegalovirus exposure and HLA in healthy donors. Study in general: In a later analysis, it was reported that the approximately 120 validation repertoires had been produced on the same platform as the 500 to 850 repertoires belonging to the first cohort.

The CDR3 length is 15 residues. Trimming took 6 bases from V and 0 from J; bases not matched to a gene: 6. Germline V gives CDR1 SGHAT, CDR2 FQNNGV. The donors were members of the roughly 120-subject validation cohort (separate from the approximately 670-subject first cohort). Clones were read by immunoSEQ multiplex PCR, and TCRdb kept only the in-frame ones, dropping some. The data contain tens of thousands of clones, over 85% of them seen just once; the ten biggest clones take up approximately 4%. As concerns this clone: Its target is not known.

Study outcomes and limitations: In the 120 validation repertoires, 94% of cluster scores exceeded 0, per a later analysis. Among the CMV-associated chains, three were confirmed in vitro as specific for CMV antigens.

The sequenced sample consisted of PBMCs. The sequence was collected from a woman between 25 and 40 years old in good health and CMV-seronegative. The chain has TRBV11-2 and TRBJ2-5, with 8 bases matching TRBD2. The CDR3 coding sequence is TGTGCCAGCAGGGGAATAGCGGGAAACCAAGAGACCCAGTACTTC. Amino acids: CASRGIAGNQETQYF.